This TCR beta chain was profiled in a study of regulatory dendritic cells for organ transplantation listed by TCRdb under 2017. Regarding the complete study: Sorted naive and memory CD4+ and CD8+ T cells had their TCRbeta repertoires sequenced both before and after allostimulation with either regulatory or mature dendritic cells.

Summary of the overall study and its limitations: Only a couple of subjects were sequenced, and considerable between-individual heterogeneity in the alloreactive memory CD8+ T cell pool was noted by the authors. Among the resting subsets, memory CD8+ T cells contained the most alloreactive TCR clonotypes. In both subjects, allostimulation led to expansion of memory CD8+ clones, though the expansion induced by regulatory dendritic cells appeared to be more limited than that induced by mature dendritic cells. The repertoires of naive CD4+ and CD8+ T cells were highly diverse, while memory cell repertoires were less diverse, with memory CD8+ cells being the most oligoclonal.

Inclusive of the bounding cysteine and phenylalanine, the CDR3 is 15 residues long. Only the CDR3 part of the read is kept: 45 bases, read in frame from the first base. From the germline V gene, CDR1 is LGHNA and CDR2 is YSLEER. V was cut back by 5 bases and J by 2 bases, leaving a gap of 16 bases between them. A multiplexed two-step PCR with Vbeta-specific forward primers and Jbeta-specific reverse primers was used to amplify the TCRbeta CDR3 regions. TCRbeta libraries were sequenced on an Illumina instrument through the immunoSEQ service. The authors' pipeline ran thus. V, D and J genes were assigned using IMGT annotation, and counts were corrected for multiplex PCR bias using synthetic CDR3 analogues. In the immunoSEQ Analyzer, repertoire clonality was calculated as one minus the normalized Shannon entropy. Whether a clone counted as expanded was decided by Fisher's exact test with Benjamini-Hochberg false discovery rate control and a two-tailed cutoff of P<0.01. TCRdb's version of the immuneACCESS table is confined to in-frame rearrangements and falls short of the full clone set. An unresolved V gene accounts for under half of the shortfall where checked; the remainder is of unknown origin. V, J and clone size derive from that table, while D and trimming were established from the DNA sequence. The sample table records fewer than 13,000 clones; about 66% of these occur just once. The biggest ten clones account for approximately 20% of the sample.

On this clone: Its antigen is unknown. Base qualities were left out, and no much larger clone turns up one base away.

FACS was used to sort naive T cells as CD45RA+ cells and memory T cells as CD45RO+ CD4+ or CD8+ cells. Two healthy control subjects provided the T cells used for TCR sequencing. Unstimulated sorted T cell subsets served as baseline controls for the mixed lymphocyte reactions. The Qiagen DNeasy Blood & Tissue Kit was used for extraction of genomic DNA. The source is a human donor in good health. Sequencing was done on a sample of memory CD8+ T cells from blood. This specimen's cell subset or site label, interpreted: CD45RO+ memory T cells. The chain is assembled from TRBV4-3 and TRBJ2-7; the D element could tentatively be TRBD1 or TRBD2, as 5 bases agree for each. The CDR3 region reads CASSWYRTGTYEQYF. The DNA reads as follows: TGCGCCAGCAGCTGGTACAGGACTGGAACCTACGAGCAGTACTTC.